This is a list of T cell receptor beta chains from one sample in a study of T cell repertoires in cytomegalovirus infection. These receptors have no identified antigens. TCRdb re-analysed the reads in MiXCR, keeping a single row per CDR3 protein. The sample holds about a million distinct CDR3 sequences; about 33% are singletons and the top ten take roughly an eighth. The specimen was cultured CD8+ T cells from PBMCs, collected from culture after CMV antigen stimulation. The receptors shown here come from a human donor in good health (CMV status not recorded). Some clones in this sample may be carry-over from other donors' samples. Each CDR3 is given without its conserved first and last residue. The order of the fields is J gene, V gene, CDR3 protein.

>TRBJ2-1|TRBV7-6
ASSLGWLESYNEQF
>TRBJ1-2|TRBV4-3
ASSQSDRGGGYT
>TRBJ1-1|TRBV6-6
ASNRRGTEAF
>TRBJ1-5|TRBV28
ASSLFSGGNNQPQH
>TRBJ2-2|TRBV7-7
ASSPGTVSWELF
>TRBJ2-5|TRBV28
ASSLGASEQETQY
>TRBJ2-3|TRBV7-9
ASSPPTRGGLNTQY
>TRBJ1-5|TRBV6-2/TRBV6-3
ASSYSIGQGTKAQQPQH
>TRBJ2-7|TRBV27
ASSLGCEQY
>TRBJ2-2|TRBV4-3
ASSQAPLTGELF
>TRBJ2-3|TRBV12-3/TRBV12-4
ASTGDTQY
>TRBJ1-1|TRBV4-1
ASSQEVGLGTEAF
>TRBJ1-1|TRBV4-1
ASSVRDRGVGAEAF
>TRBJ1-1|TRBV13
ASCKGAGTEAF
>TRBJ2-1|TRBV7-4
ASSLVAGEGNEQF
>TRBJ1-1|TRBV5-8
ASSHAGGRYGTEAF
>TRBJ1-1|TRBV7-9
ASRLPGNTEAF